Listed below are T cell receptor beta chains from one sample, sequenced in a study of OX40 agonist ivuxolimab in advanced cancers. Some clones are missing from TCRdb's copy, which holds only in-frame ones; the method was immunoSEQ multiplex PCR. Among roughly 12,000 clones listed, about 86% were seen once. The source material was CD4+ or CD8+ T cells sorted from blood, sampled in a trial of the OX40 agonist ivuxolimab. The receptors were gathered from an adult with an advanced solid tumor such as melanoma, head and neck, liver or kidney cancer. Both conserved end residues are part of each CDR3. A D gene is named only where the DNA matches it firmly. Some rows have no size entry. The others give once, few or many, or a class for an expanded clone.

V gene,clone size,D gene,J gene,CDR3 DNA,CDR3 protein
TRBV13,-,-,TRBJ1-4,TGTGCCAGCAGCTCTATGGGGGAAAAACTGTTTTTT,CASSSMGEKLFF
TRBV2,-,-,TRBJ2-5,TGTGCCAGTAGACAGGAGACGGAGACCCAGTACTTC,CASRQETETQYF
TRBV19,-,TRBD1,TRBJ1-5,TGTGCCAGTAGTATAGATAGGGGGCTAGTGGGCAATCAGCCCCAGCATTTT,CASSIDRGLVGNQPQHF
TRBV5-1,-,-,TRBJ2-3,TGCGCCAGCAGCTTGGATTCTTCCGATACGCAGTATTTT,CASSLDSSDTQYF
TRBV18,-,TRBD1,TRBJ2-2,TGTGCCAGCTCTCCTGCGACAGGGCCTACGAACACCGGGGAGCTGTTTTTT,CASSPATGPTNTGELFF
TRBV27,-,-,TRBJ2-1,TGTGCCAGCAGTCGTCGGAGGGGAGAGGGCTACAATGAGCAGTTCTTC,CASSRRRGEGYNEQFF
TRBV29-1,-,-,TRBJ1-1,TGCAGCGTTGAAGAAGGGACGGGGCGTTTGAACACTGAAGCCTTCTTT,CSVEEGTGRLNTEAFF
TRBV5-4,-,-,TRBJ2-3,TGTGCCAGCAGCAAAGACGGGGGCACAGATACGCAGTATTTT,CASSKDGGTDTQYF
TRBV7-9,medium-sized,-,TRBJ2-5,TGTGCCAGCAGCCGAGCGGGACAGCGGGAGACCCAGTACTTC,CASSRAGQRETQYF
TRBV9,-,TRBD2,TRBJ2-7,TGTGCCAGCAGTCCCCACGTTTCGGGGGGGCCCTACGAGCAGTACTTC,CASSPHVSGGPYEQYF
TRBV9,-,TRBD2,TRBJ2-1,TGTGCCAGCACCGGAGCGGGGGCCGCATGGGAGCAGTTCTTC,CASTGAGAAWEQFF
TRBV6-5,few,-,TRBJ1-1,TGTGCCCCCTCTGAAGCTTTCTTT,CAPSEAFF
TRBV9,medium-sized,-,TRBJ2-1,TGTGCCAGCAGTGTATTAACGGGGGAAGTCGATGAGCAGTTCTTC,CASSVLTGEVDEQFF